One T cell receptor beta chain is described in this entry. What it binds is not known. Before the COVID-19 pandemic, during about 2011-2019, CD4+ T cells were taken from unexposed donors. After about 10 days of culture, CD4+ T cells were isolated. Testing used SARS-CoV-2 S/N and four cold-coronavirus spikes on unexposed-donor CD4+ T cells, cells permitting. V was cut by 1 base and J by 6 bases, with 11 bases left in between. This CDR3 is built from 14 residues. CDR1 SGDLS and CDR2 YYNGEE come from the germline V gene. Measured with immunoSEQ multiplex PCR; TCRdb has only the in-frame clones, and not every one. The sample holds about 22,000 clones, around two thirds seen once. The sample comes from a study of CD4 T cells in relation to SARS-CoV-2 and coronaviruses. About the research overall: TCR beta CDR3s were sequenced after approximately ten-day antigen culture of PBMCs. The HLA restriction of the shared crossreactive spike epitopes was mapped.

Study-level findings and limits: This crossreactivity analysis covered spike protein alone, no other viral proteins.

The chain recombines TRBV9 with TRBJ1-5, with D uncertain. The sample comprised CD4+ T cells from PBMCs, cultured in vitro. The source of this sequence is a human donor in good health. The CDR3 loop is CASSVYREGQPQHF. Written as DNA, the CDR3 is TGTGCCAGCAGCGTATACCGGGAGGGTCAGCCCCAGCATTTT.